This passage covers 15 T cell receptor beta chains from one sample sequenced in a study of cytomegalovirus exposure and HLA in healthy donors. It was with 60 Vbeta and 13 Jbeta primers that the PCR ran. The assay was immunoSEQ multiplex PCR, and TCRdb's table has in-frame clones only and misses some. The sample holds around 150,000 clones; 79% are singletons and the top ten take about 6.7%. Sequenced material: PBMCs. The receptors derive from a man aged 45-65 years in good health and CMV-seropositive.

J is TRBJ1-2 and V is TRBV5-1, with D possibly being TRBD1 (5 bases). With 6 bases removed from V and 5 bases from J, the gap between germline ends came to 23 bases. The CDR3 runs to 16 residues. Germline loops: CDR1 SGHRS, CDR2 YFSETQ. CDR3 in amino acids: CASKKGLPTDSYGYTF. CDR3 in DNA: TGCGCCAGCAAGAAGGGGCTGCCCACGGATTCATATGGCTACACCTTC.

This chain uses TRBV6-5 with TRBJ2-1; TRBD2 agrees at 7 bases. CDR3 length: 15 residues. V shed 6 bases and J 0 bases; nucleotides not matched to a gene: 5. Germline V gene sequence: CDR1 MNHEY, CDR2 SVGAGI. CDR3 loop: CASRVSGNSYNEQFF. The CDR3 DNA reads as TGTGCCAGCAGGGTGAGCGGGAACTCCTACAATGAGCAGTTCTTC.

The rearrangement joins TRBV2 to TRBJ1-2; D not resolved. CDR1 SNHLY and CDR2 FYNNEI come from the germline V gene. V dropped 2 bases and J dropped 8 bases, with 12 bases sitting between them. This CDR3 has 13 residues. The CDR3 sequence: CASSETTGVGYTF. The CDR3 DNA reads TGTGCCAGCAGTGAAACCACGGGAGTGGGCTACACCTTC.

V gene TRBV5-8 combines with J gene TRBJ1-1; D is unresolved. This CDR3 is built from 13 residues. V was pared by 1 base and J by 6 bases, with 10 bases between. CDR1 SGHTS and CDR2 YDEGEE come from the germline V gene. The CDR3 loop is CASSLITGAEAFF. The CDR3 nucleotides read TGTGCCAGCAGCTTGATAACGGGTGCTGAAGCTTTCTTT.

This clone has a handful of counts. The rearrangement joins TRBV6-1 to TRBJ1-2; D might be TRBD1 (6 bases). This CDR3 is 14 amino acids long. From germline, CDR1 is MNHNS and CDR2 SASEGT. The germline V and J ends were trimmed by 6 bases and 3 bases, with 14 bases remaining between them. CDR3 nucleotides: TGTGCCAGCAGGACCAGGACAGCCCACTATGGCTACACCTTC. Translated, it gives CASRTRTAHYGYTF.

This rearrangement joins TRBV9 to TRBJ1-6; D might be TRBD1 (5 bases). The CDR3 covers 15 residues. CDR1 and CDR2 from the germline V gene are SGDLS and YYNGEE. V gave up 0 bases and J gave up 4 bases, with 8 bases separating them. This chain's CDR3 is CASSVVGDYNSPLHF. In DNA, the CDR3 is TGTGCCAGCAGCGTAGTAGGGGATTATAATTCACCCCTCCACTTT.

V is TRBV7-8 and J is TRBJ2-6, with D possibly TRBD2 on 5 matching bases. V was trimmed by 2 bases and J by 5 bases, leaving 13 bases between them. There are 16 residues in the CDR3. Per germline, CDR1 SGHVS and CDR2 FQNEAQ. CDR3 sequence (DNA): TGTGCCAGCAGCTTATACGGGATCCTCTGGGCCAACGTCCTGACTTTC. It encodes CASSLYGILWANVLTF.

The chain couples TRBV5-1 to TRBJ2-1; 8 bases align to TRBD2. Germline trimming cut 7 bases from V and 9 bases from J; bases unmatched to any gene: 12. The length of the CDR3 is 14 residues. Germline assignment: CDR1 SGHRS and CDR2 YFSETQ. The CDR3 DNA reads TGCGCCAGCCAAACTCGAGCGGGAGAGGGTGAGCAGTTCTTC. The encoded protein is CASQTRAGEGEQFF. Together with reference TRBV5-1 and TRBJ2-1, the CDR3 gives the full variable domain: KAGVTQTPRYLIKTRGQQVTLSCSPISGHRSVSWYQQTPGQGLQFLFEYFSETQRNKGNFPGRFSGRQFSNSRSEMNVSTLELGDSALYLCASQTRAGEGEQFFGPGTRLTVL.

The chain carries TRBV5-1 and TRBJ1-2, with 12 bases fitting TRBD1. With V trimmed by 4 bases and J by 0 bases, 7 bases remained unmatched. Germline V gene data show CDR1 as SGHRS and CDR2 as YFSETQ. The CDR3 is 17 residues long. The CDR3 protein is CASSTGQGARANYGYTF. As DNA, the CDR3 is TGCGCCAGCAGCACGGGACAGGGGGCGAGAGCTAACTATGGCTACACCTTC.

Regarding this clone: Compared with germline, one end of the junction differs, possibly owing to a read error. This chain uses TRBV9 with TRBJ2-7; 7 bases match TRBD2. Germline V CDR1 and CDR2: SGDLS, YYNGEE. The CDR3 spans 15 residues. CDR3: CASSVAPQGGYEQCF. CDR3 sequence (DNA): TGTGCCAGCAGCGTAGCTCCCCAGGGAGGGTACGAGCAGTGCTTC.

This clone has only a few counts. The V gene is TRBV28, the J gene TRBJ1-1; D possibly corresponds to TRBD1 (5 bases). CDR3 length: 14 residues. Deletions cut 4 bases from V and 6 bases from J, with 15 bases between. Per germline, CDR1 MDHEN and CDR2 SYDVKM. CDR3 nucleotide sequence: TGTGCCAGCAGTTCCGGACAAGCCAGCGCTGAAGCTTTCTTT. Amino acids: CASSSGQASAEAFF.

This chain uses TRBV6-1 with TRBJ2-3, with TRBD2 matching over 10 bases. There are 15 residues in the CDR3. Germline CDR1 reads MNHNS; CDR2 reads SASEGT. J was trimmed by 2 bases and V by 7 bases; bases with no gene match: 6. Here the CDR3 DNA reads TGTGCCAGCACCCTAGCGGGGGCGTACACAGATACGCAGTATTTT. Its translation is CASTLAGAYTDTQYF.

The gene calls are TRBV7-3 and TRBJ2-1; 11 bases align to TRBD2. Germline CDR1 SGHTA, CDR2 FQGTGA. V lost 2 bases, J lost 6 bases, and 6 bases stayed unmatched. The CDR3 loop spans 16 amino acids. The CDR3: CASSLGVTSGINEQFF. Written as DNA, the CDR3 is TGTGCCAGCAGCTTAGGTGTGACTAGCGGGATCAATGAGCAGTTCTTC.

This clone was recorded once. The V call is TRBV27, the J call TRBJ1-4; 11 nucleotides match TRBD1. Germline CDR1 MNHEY, CDR2 SMNVEV (reference sequence). The CDR3 contains 19 residues. The J segment lost 1 base and the V segment lost 3 bases, leaving 10 bases of the junction unmatched. In DNA form, the CDR3 reads TGTGCCAGCAGTTTCCTCCCCACCGGGACAGGGGGAACTAATGAAAAACTGTTTTTT. The encoded protein is CASSFLPTGTGGTNEKLFF.

The V and J genes are TRBV4-1 and TRBJ2-7; tentative D call: TRBD2 (5 bases). The CDR3 length is 13 residues. Germline values: CDR1 MGHRA, CDR2 YSYEKL. Trimming shortened V by 0 bases and J by 2 bases, and 5 bases separated the two germline ends. The CDR3 nucleotides read TGCGCCAGCAGCCAAGAGAGGGCCTACGAGCAGTACTTC. Translating gives CASSQERAYEQYF.